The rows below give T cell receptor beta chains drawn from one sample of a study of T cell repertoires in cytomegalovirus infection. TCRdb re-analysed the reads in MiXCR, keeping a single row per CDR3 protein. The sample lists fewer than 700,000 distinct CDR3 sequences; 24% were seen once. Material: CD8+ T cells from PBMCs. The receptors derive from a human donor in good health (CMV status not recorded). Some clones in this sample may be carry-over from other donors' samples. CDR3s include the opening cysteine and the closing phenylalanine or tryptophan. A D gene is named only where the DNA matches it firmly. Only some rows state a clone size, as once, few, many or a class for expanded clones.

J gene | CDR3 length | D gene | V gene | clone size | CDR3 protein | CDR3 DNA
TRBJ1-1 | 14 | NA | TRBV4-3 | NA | CASSRLGGGTEAFF | TGCGCCAGCAGCCGCCTAGGGGGGGGCACTGAAGCTTTCTTT
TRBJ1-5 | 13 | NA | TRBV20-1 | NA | CSAPLGGDQPQHF | TGCAGTGCTCCCCTTGGGGGAGACCAGCCCCAGCATTTT
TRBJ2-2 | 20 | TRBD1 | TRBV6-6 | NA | CASSSQGASLLSSNTGELFF | TGTGCCAGCAGTTCACAGGGGGCTTCATTACTATCCTCGAACACCGGGGAGCTGTTTTTT
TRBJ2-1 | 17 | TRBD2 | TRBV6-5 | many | CASSQTSGEFYYNEQFF | TGTGCCAGCAGCCAAACTAGCGGGGAGTTTTACTACAATGAGCAGTTCTTC
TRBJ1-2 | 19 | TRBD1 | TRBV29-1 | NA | CSVEGIRDHEDRAFYGYTF | TGCAGCGTTGAAGGGATACGAGACCACGAGGACAGGGCCTTCTATGGCTACACCTTC
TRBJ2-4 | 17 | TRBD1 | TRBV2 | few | CASRPRDSLMAENIQYF | TGTGCCAGCAGACCCCGGGACAGCTTGATGGCGGAAAACATTCAGTACTTC
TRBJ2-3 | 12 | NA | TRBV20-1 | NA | CSALTRRDTQYF | TGCAGTGCCCTGACGCGGAGGGATACGCAGTATTTT
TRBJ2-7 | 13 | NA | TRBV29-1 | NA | CSVSVGITYEQYF | TGCAGCGTTTCCGTCGGGATCACCTACGAGCAGTACTTC
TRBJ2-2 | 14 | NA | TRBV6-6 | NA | CASHLTIDTGELFF | TGTGCCAGCCATCTCACCATCGACACCGGGGAGCTGTTTTTT
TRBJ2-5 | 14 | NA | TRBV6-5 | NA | CASSPDGYQETQYF | TGTGCCAGCAGTCCGGACGGATACCAAGAGACCCAGTACTTC
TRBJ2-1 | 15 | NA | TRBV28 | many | CASSPLGQSYNEQFF | TGTGCCAGCAGCCCCCTCGGCCAGAGCTACAATGAGCAGTTCTTC
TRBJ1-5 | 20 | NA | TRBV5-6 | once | CASSFGGPSRVDLGNQPQHF | TGTGCCAGCAGCTTTGGTGGGCCTAGCAGGGTAGATCTGGGCAATCAGCCCCAGCATTTT
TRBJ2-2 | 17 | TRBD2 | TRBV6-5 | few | CASSYSYGLADTGELFF | TGTGCCAGCAGTTACTCGTATGGACTAGCGGACACCGGGGAGCTGTTTTTT
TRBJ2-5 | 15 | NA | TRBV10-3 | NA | CAISEGREDEETQYF | TGTGCCATCAGTGAAGGCAGGGAAGACGAAGAGACCCAGTACTTC
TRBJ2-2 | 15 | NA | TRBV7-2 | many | CASSFSSGNTGELFF | TGTGCCAGCAGCTTTTCATCAGGGAACACCGGGGAGCTGTTTTTT
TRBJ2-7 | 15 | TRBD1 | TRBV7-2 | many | CASSPFIGTGYEQYF | TGTGCCAGCAGCCCATTTATCGGGACAGGGTACGAGCAGTACTTC
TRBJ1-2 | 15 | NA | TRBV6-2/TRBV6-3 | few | CASSYSGVTGYGYTF | TGTGCCAGCAGTTACTCGGGAGTGACCGGCTATGGCTACACCTTC
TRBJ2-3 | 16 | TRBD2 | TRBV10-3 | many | CAISDPRGGPGDTQYF | TGTGCCATCAGTGACCCGCGGGGGGGCCCAGGGGATACGCAGTATTTT
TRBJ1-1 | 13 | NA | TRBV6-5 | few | CASSPEGYTEAFF | TGTGCCAGCAGTCCAGAGGGTTACACTGAAGCTTTCTTT
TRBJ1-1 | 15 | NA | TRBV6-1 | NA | CASSEALGKIPEAFF | TGTGCCAGCAGTGAAGCGCTCGGGAAGATCCCTGAAGCTTTCTTT
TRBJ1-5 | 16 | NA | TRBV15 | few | CATSRVARRLGQPQHF | TGTGCCACCAGCAGAGTGGCTCGAAGGCTTGGTCAGCCCCAGCATTTT
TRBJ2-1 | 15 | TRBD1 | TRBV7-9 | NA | CASRRDSNSYNEQFF | TGTGCCAGCAGACGGGACAGCAACTCCTACAATGAGCAGTTCTTC
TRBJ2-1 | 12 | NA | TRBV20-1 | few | CSAGDSYNEQFF | TGCAGTGCAGGGGATTCGTACAATGAGCAGTTCTTC